The rows below give T cell receptor beta chains drawn from one sample of a study of blood T cells in healthy people across ages. TCRdb reanalysed the 5' RACE reads using MiXCR and keeps one entry per CDR3 protein. The data contain nearly 800,000 distinct CDR3 sequences, 45% to 70% of them singletons. Sequencing was carried out using blood. All receptors come from a man in his forties in good health. CDR3s include the opening cysteine and the closing phenylalanine or tryptophan. The D gene is left open where the match is weak. Clone size appears in some rows only: once, few, many, or a class for an expanded clone.

d_call,j_call,clone_size,cdr3_length,v_call,cdr3_nt,cdr3_aa
NA,TRBJ2-7,once,14,TRBV4-3,TGCGCCAGCAGCCAAGGGACACTTGTTGGAGAGCAGTACTTC,CASSQGTLVGEQYF
TRBD1,TRBJ1-2,few,14,TRBV4-1,TGCGCCAGCGGCGCGACAGGGATGAGCTATGGCTACACCTTC,CASGATGMSYGYTF
NA,TRBJ2-4,NA,16,TRBV27,TGTGCCAGCAGTTTTGGCAGGGCGGGAGCCAAAAACATTCAGTACTTC,CASSFGRAGAKNIQYF
NA,TRBJ1-2,NA,11,TRBV6-4,TGTGCCAGACCTCTGGATAGTGGCTACACCTTC,CARPLDSGYTF
NA,TRBJ2-4,many,11,TRBV27,TGCGCCAGCAGCTTGGGGAACATTCAGTACTTC,CASSLGNIQYF
TRBD2,TRBJ2-3,NA,15,TRBV9,TGTGCCAGCAGCTTACGGGGGGGTTACACAGATACGCAGTATTTT,CASSLRGGYTDTQYF
NA,TRBJ2-1,NA,17,TRBV4-1,TGCGCCAGCAGCCAGACCTTCGGGTTGTCTCTTTACAATGAGCAGTTCTTC,CASSQTFGLSLYNEQFF
NA,TRBJ2-1,few,17,TRBV9,TGTGCCAGCAGCCTCCGGTACGACCCGGGAGAAAGAAATGAGCAGTTCTTC,CASSLRYDPGERNEQFF
NA,TRBJ2-6,NA,16,TRBV25-1,TGTGCCAGCACTGAAGGGGCGGACTCCGGGGCCAACGTCCTGACTTTC,CASTEGADSGANVLTF
NA,TRBJ2-1,many,15,TRBV12-3/TRBV12-4,TGTGCCAGCAGTTCGGACGGGAGCTCCTACAATGAGCAGTTCTTC,CASSSDGSSYNEQFF
NA,TRBJ2-7,NA,12,TRBV12-3/TRBV12-4,TGTGCCAGCAGTCGGGGGAGCGACGAGCAGTACTTC,CASSRGSDEQYF
NA,TRBJ2-7,NA,15,TRBV6-6,TGTGCCAGCAGTTACTCCACGGACGGAGTATCCGAGCAGTACTTC,CASSYSTDGVSEQYF
NA,TRBJ2-7,few,16,TRBV28,TGTGCCAGCAGTTCCCCCGTCCCTAGCGCCAACTACGAGCAGTACTTC,CASSSPVPSANYEQYF
TRBD1,TRBJ2-7,NA,15,TRBV13,TGTGCCAGCAGCTTGGACAGGGTAGGGGCCTACGAGCAGTACTTC,CASSLDRVGAYEQYF
TRBD2,TRBJ2-5,NA,15,TRBV7-3,TGTGCCAGCAGCGGCCTAGCGGGAGGGTTTGAGACCCAGTACTTC,CASSGLAGGFETQYF
NA,TRBJ1-2,NA,16,TRBV6-2/TRBV6-3,TGTGCCAGCAGTTACTCGGGTTCCACAGGGAGGGATGGCTACACCTTC,CASSYSGSTGRDGYTF
NA,TRBJ2-3,NA,13,TRBV20-1,TGCAGTGCTAGCGGGGCGCTTGTGGATACGCAGTATTTT,CSASGALVDTQYF
NA,TRBJ2-7,few,14,TRBV29-1,TGCAGCGTTGAAGGTTCCCAAACGGTAGCGAAGGAGTACTTC,CSVEGSQTVAKEYF
NA,TRBJ2-1,NA,13,TRBV7-3,TGTGCCAGCAGCCCGGGACCGAACAATGAGCAGTTCTTC,CASSPGPNNEQFF
TRBD1,TRBJ1-5,NA,16,TRBV15,TGTGCCACCAGCAGTGGGACAGGGATAAAGGGTCAGCCCCAGCATTTT,CATSSGTGIKGQPQHF
NA,TRBJ1-1,few,13,TRBV14,TGTGCCAGCAGCCAAGGGGTCAACACTGAAGCTTTCTTT,CASSQGVNTEAFF
NA,TRBJ1-1,NA,14,TRBV9,TGTGCCAGCAGCGTAGCCGGGTGGGGGACTGAAGCTTTCTTT,CASSVAGWGTEAFF
NA,TRBJ1-2,once,12,TRBV10-3,TGTGCCATCAGTGGGGCTAACTATGGCTACACCTTC,CAISGANYGYTF
TRBD1,TRBJ1-1,NA,14,TRBV6-5,TGTGCCAGCAGTTGGGGACAGGGCTCCACTGAAGCTTTCTTT,CASSWGQGSTEAFF
TRBD2,TRBJ2-3,NA,15,TRBV20-1,TGCAGTGCTGCCGACACTAGCGCTAGCACAGATACGCAGTATTTT,CSAADTSASTDTQYF
NA,TRBJ2-6,NA,15,TRBV29-1,TGCAGCGTTGAAGAAGGGGGGGTTCGGGCCAACGTCCTGACTTTC,CSVEEGGVRANVLTF
NA,TRBJ1-1,NA,12,TRBV28,TGTGCCAGCTCGACCGAGAACACTGAAGCTTTCTTT,CASSTENTEAFF
NA,TRBJ2-1,NA,14,TRBV18,TGTGCCAGCTCACCATTCCTAGAACGCAATGAGCAGTTCTTC,CASSPFLERNEQFF
NA,TRBJ2-5,few,13,TRBV7-2,TGTGCCAGCAGCCGGTCATCCCAAGAGACCCAGTACTTC,CASSRSSQETQYF
NA,TRBJ2-1,NA,15,TRBV7-2,TGTGCCAGCAGCTTAGCCTTTGGACAGTACAATGAGCAGTTCTTC,CASSLAFGQYNEQFF
NA,TRBJ2-1,NA,13,TRBV24-1,TGTGCCACCAGTGAATGGGCAAACAATGAGCAGTTCTTC,CATSEWANNEQFF
TRBD2,TRBJ2-7,few,16,TRBV11-2,TGTGCCAGCAGCTTAGTGGGGTTAGCGGGAGTCTACGAGCAGTACTTC,CASSLVGLAGVYEQYF
NA,TRBJ2-7,NA,14,TRBV12-3/TRBV12-4,TGTGCCAGCAAGTGGGCAGGGAGTCTTTCCGAGCAGTACTTC,CASKWAGSLSEQYF
NA,TRBJ2-3,NA,16,TRBV6-2/TRBV6-3,TGTGCCAGCAGTCAGCCTTCGGCGTTGAGCACAGATACGCAGTATTTT,CASSQPSALSTDTQYF